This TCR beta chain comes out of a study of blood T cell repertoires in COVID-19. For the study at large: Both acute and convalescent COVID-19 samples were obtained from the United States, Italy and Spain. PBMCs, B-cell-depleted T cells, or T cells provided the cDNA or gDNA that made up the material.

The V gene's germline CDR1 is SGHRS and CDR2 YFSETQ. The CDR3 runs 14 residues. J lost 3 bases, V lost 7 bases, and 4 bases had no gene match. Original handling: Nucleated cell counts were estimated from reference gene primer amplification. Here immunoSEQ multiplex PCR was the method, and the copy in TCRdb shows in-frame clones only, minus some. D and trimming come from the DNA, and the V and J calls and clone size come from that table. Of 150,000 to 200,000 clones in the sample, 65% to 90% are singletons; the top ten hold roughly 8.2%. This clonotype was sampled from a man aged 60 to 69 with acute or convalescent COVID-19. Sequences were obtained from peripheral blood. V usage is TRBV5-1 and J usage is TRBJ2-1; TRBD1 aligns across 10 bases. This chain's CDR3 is CASGGQGIYNEQFF. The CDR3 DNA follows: TGCGCCAGCGGGGGACAGGGGATCTACAATGAGCAGTTCTTC.